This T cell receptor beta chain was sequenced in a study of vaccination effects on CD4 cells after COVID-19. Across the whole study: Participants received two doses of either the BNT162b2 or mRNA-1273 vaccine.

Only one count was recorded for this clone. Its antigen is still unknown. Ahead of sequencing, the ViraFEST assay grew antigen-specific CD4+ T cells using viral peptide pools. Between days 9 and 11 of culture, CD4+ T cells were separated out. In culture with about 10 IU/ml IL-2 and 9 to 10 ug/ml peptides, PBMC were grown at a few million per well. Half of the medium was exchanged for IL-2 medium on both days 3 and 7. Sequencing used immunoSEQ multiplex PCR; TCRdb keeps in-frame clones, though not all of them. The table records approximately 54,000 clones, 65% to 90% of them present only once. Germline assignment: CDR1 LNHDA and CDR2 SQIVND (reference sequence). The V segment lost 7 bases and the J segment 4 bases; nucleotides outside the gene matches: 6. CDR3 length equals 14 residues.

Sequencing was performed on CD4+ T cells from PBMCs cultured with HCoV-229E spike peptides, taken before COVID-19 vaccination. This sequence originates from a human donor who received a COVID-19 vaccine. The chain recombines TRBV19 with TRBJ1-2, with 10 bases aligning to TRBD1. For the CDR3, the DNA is TGTGCCAGTACCCGGACAGGGGGTGGCTATGGCTACACCTTC. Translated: CASTRTGGGYGYTF.